This TCR beta chain was sequenced in a study of shared clonotypes between healthy human individuals. Overall study: In total, the donors were a couple of women and a few men aged 18 to 49.

The donors, all of them Caucasian adults, lived in Nashville, Tennessee. Trimming took off 8 bases at V and 1 base at J, with 9 bases between the two ends. This CDR3 is 12 amino acids long. CDR1 SGHRS and CDR2 YFSETQ come from the germline V gene. Notes on the study in general: Richness estimates generally favored naive over memory subsets.

Remarks on this clone: What it recognizes is unknown.

Some clones are missing from TCRdb's copy, which holds only in-frame ones; the method was immunoSEQ multiplex PCR. The table has fewer than 3 million clones, approximately 90% seen once. The sequencing sample was made of naive CD4+ T cells from PBMCs. Subset denoted: CD45RA+ positively selected. The clonotype was recovered from a man between 18 and 35 years old in good health. Some clones in this sample may be carry-over from other donors' samples. The chain links TRBV5-1 to TRBJ1-2; a weak D match, TRBD1 (6 bases). The CDR3 loop reads CASHRDNYGYTF. CDR3 nucleotide sequence: TGCGCCAGTCACAGGGATAACTATGGCTACACCTTC.